The 15 T cell receptor beta chains below all came from one sample that was sequenced in a study of T cell repertoires in cytomegalovirus infection. Each CDR3 protein is one row after TCRdb ran MiXCR on the reads. The sample holds more than 95,000 distinct CDR3 sequences, approximately 30% seen once. Their specific antigens are unknown. This sample comprised CD8+ T cells from cultured PBMCs, obtained from culture after CMV antigen stimulation. The receptors come from a human donor in good health (CMV status not recorded). Some clones in this sample may be carry-over from other donors' samples.

The rearrangement joins TRBV28 to TRBJ2-3; 14 bases fit TRBD2. CDR3 length: 15 residues. Germline V gene data show CDR1 as MDHEN and CDR2 as SYDVKM. The trim removed 6 bases at V and 2 bases at J, leaving 1 base unmatched. The CDR3 region is CASRGLAGDTDTQYF. The CDR3 DNA reads TGTGCCAGCAGGGGACTAGCGGGGGACACAGATACGCAGTATTTT.

This chain connects TRBV7-3 to TRBJ2-3, with D uncertain. Trimming removed 4 bases at V and 6 bases at J, with 11 bases between. The V gene's germline CDR1 is SGHTA and CDR2 FQGTGA. This CDR3 region has 13 residues. CDR3 DNA: TGTGCCAGCAGCTCGATTCACTTGGATACGCAGTATTTT. Amino acid sequence: CASSSIHLDTQYF.

This clonotype was seen ten or more times. This chain links TRBV6-2 or TRBV6-3 with TRBJ2-1, with no clear D. The CDR3 covers 11 residues. The V and J ends lost 6 bases and 13 bases respectively, with 13 bases between them. Looked up from germline, CDR1 is MNHEY and CDR2 is SVGEGT. The CDR3 nucleotides read TGTGCCAGCAGGGTCCACTTGGAACAGTTCTTC. This gives the protein CASRVHLEQFF.

This clonotype showed up just a few times. This sequence joins TRBV6-5 and TRBJ2-6, with D perhaps matching TRBD1 (6 bases). Trimming shortened V by 0 bases and J by 0 bases, and 15 bases separated the two germline ends. Germline CDR1 MNHEY, CDR2 SVGAGI. The length of the CDR3 is 19 residues. This CDR3 is CASSYSFLGHNSGANVLTF. CDR3 DNA sequence: TGTGCCAGCAGTTACTCGTTTCTGGGACATAACTCTGGGGCCAACGTCCTGACTTTC.

This clonotype was counted between two and nine times. The chain recombines TRBV6-1 with TRBJ2-1; perhaps TRBD1 as D (5 bases). The CDR3 is 14 residues long. V shed 1 base and J shed 8 bases, with 12 bases lying between them. CDR1 and CDR2 from the germline V gene are MNHNS and SASEGT. The CDR3 reads CASSEGAQGDEQFF. The CDR3 nucleotides are TGTGCCAGCAGTGAAGGAGCGCAAGGGGATGAGCAGTTCTTC.

This clonotype was recorded a few times. This chain uses TRBV6-8 with TRBJ1-4; a weak D match, TRBD1 (5 bases). The CDR3 length is 17 residues. V shed 2 bases and J shed 0 bases, with 13 bases lying between them. Germline CDR1 and CDR2: MNHGY and SAAAGT. This CDR3 reads CASSYRGEGATNEKLFF. The DNA for the CDR3 is TGTGCCAGCAGTTACCGTGGGGAAGGGGCAACTAATGAAAAACTGTTTTTT.

This chain uses TRBV29-1 with TRBJ1-2; TRBD1 might be the D (6 bases). Trimming shortened V by 1 base and J by 5 bases, and 20 bases separated the two germline ends. CDR3 size: 16 residues. In germline, CDR1 is SQVTM, CDR2 ANQGSEA. The CDR3 region has the DNA TGCAGCGTTGAAGGGGCTAAGACAGGAGAGGGATATGGCTACACCTTC. This encodes CSVEGAKTGEGYGYTF.

The chain has TRBV7-6 and TRBJ2-3; D ambiguous. The CDR3 is made up of 15 amino acids. Trimming removed 5 bases at V and 0 bases at J, with 12 bases between. Per germline, CDR1 SGHVS and CDR2 FNYEAQ. CDR3: CASSPGGASTDTQYF. The CDR3 DNA sequence: TGTGCCAGCAGCCCCGGCGGAGCTAGCACAGATACGCAGTATTTT.

CDR3 in DNA: TGCGCCAGCAGCGTCGGGACAGACCCCCGTAGAACTTATGGCTACACCTTC. Amino acids: CASSVGTDPRRTYGYTF. This sequence joins TRBV5-1 and TRBJ1-2, with TRBD1 matching 7 bases. CDR1 is SGHRS and CDR2 is YFSETQ in the germline V gene. The CDR3 extends over 17 amino acids. V was pared by 4 bases and J by 5 bases, with 17 bases of the junction left unmatched.

This clonotype has only a few counts. This chain joins TRBV6-5 and TRBJ2-7; TRBD1 or TRBD2 may be the D gene (5 bases each). Germline V gene sequence: CDR1 MNHEY, CDR2 SVGAGI. V was clipped by 6 bases and J by 3 bases, with 15 bases between them. This CDR3 has 14 amino acids. CDR3 loop: CASSKEGYRYEQYF. The CDR3 DNA sequence: TGTGCCAGCAGCAAAGAGGGGTATCGCTACGAGCAGTACTTC.

The chain is built from TRBV27 and TRBJ2-7, with TRBD1 matching over 7 bases. Germline CDR1 is MNHEY and CDR2 is SMNVEV (reference sequence). The CDR3 spans 14 residues. V shed 6 bases and J 3 bases; nucleotides not matched to a gene: 8. The CDR3 loop is CASSPTGAYYEQYF. CDR3 coding DNA: TGTGCCAGCAGCCCCACAGGGGCCTACTACGAGCAGTACTTC.

The genes are TRBV19 and TRBJ2-1; the D gene is possibly TRBD2 (5 bases). Germline CDR1 is LNHDA and CDR2 is SQIVND (reference sequence). This CDR3 has 12 amino acids. V was shortened by 3 bases and J by 7 bases, with 7 bases between the two germline ends. The CDR3 reads CASSIGENEQFF. CDR3 nucleotide sequence: TGTGCCAGTAGTATTGGGGAGAATGAGCAGTTCTTC.

The genes are TRBV6-8 and TRBJ2-7; 11 nucleotides agree with TRBD1. From germline, CDR1 is MNHGY and CDR2 SAAAGT. The CDR3 is 15 amino acids. Losses at the gene ends were 4 bases for V and 5 bases for J; bases not matched to a gene: 7. CDR3 sequence (DNA): TGTGCCAGCAGTTTACGACCGGGACAGGGGGACGAGCAGTACTTC. Protein product: CASSLRPGQGDEQYF.

J is TRBJ2-3 and V is TRBV4-3; possibly TRBD2 for D (6 bases). CDR1 and CDR2 from the germline V gene are LGHNA and YSLEER. Trimming removed 1 base from V and 0 bases from J, with 11 bases in between. The CDR3 is made up of 16 amino acids. CDR3 in amino acids: CASSQVGGGSTDTQYF. The CDR3 DNA sequence: TGCGCCAGCAGCCAAGTCGGTGGGGGGAGCACAGATACGCAGTATTTT.

This clonotype was seen ten or more times. The rearrangement links TRBV7-9 to TRBJ1-1, with a weak D call TRBD1 (6 bases). The V gene lost 6 bases and the J gene lost 0 bases, with 14 bases spanning the gap. This CDR3 has 15 residues. Per the germline V gene, CDR1 is SEHNR and CDR2 is FQNEAQ (reference sequence). The CDR3: CASRTQGGMNTEAFF. The CDR3 DNA sequence: TGTGCCAGCAGGACACAGGGCGGGATGAACACTGAAGCTTTCTTT.